Here is one TCR beta chain with its context. Antigen: not known. This entry is derived from a study of blood T cells in healthy people across ages. Study conclusions and caveats: Since the PBMCs were unsorted, naive and antigen-experienced cells could not be conclusively compared. With naive T cell percentage, TCR beta diversity showed a strong correlation.

In germline, CDR1 is SEHNR, CDR2 FQNEAQ (reference sequence). Trimming shortened V by 7 bases and J by 0 bases, and 19 bases separated the two germline ends. The CDR3 runs to 17 residues. Primers used in a second PCR of roughly 6 to 12 cycles were a sample-barcoded 5' primer and a J-beta primer mix. Each of the cDNA molecules was tagged by a template-switch adaptor with 12 random nucleotides. Each CDR3 protein gets one entry after TCRdb re-called the 5' RACE reads with MiXCR. This sample has 1.5 million to 2 million distinct CDR3 sequences, with roughly 49% found just once. The sequence derives from a woman in her thirties or forties in good health. The chain links TRBV7-9 to TRBJ1-5; D remains ambiguous. Input material: blood. CDR3: CASTYSPPRHSNQPQHF. DNA of the CDR3: TGTGCCAGCACCTACTCTCCCCCCCGACATAGCAATCAGCCCCAGCATTTT. The complete variable domain, with remaining parts taken from reference TRBV7-9 and TRBJ1-5, reads DTGVSQNPRHKITKRGQNVTFRCDPISEHNRLYWYRQTLGQGPEFLTYFQNEAQLEKSRLLSDRFSAERPKGSFSTLEIQRTEQGDSAMYLCASTYSPPRHSNQPQHFGDGTRLSIL.